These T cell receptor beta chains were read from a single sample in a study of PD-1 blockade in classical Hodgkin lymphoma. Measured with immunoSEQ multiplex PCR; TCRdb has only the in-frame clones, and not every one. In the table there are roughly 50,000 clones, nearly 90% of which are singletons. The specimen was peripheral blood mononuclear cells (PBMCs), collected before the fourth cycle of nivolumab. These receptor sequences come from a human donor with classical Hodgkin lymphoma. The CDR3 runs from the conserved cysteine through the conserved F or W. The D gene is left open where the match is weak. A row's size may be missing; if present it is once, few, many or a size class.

TGCGCCAGCAGCCCAAAGACTAGCGGGAGCTCCGGGGAGCTGTTTTTT | CASSPKTSGSSGELFF | TRBD2 | TRBJ2-2 | . | TRBV5-1
TGTGCCAGTAGTTGGGGCAGGGTTAACTATGGCTACACCTTC | CASSWGRVNYGYTF | . | TRBJ1-2 | . | TRBV19
TGTGCCAGCAACCCTGACAGTTACACTGAAGCTTTCTTT | CASNPDSYTEAFF | . | TRBJ1-1 | . | TRBV6-5
TGCGCCAGCAGCTCCCGGACAGGGCTATCTGGAAACACCATATATTTT | CASSSRTGLSGNTIYF | TRBD1 | TRBJ1-3 | . | TRBV5-1
TGTGCCAGCAGACCCCGGGGGGGAATCGCCTTGAACACTGAAGCTTTCTTT | CASRPRGGIALNTEAFF | . | TRBJ1-1 | . | TRBV7-2
TGTGCCAGCAGCTTAGCTAGGACTAGCGGGAGGAATGAGCAGTTCTTC | CASSLARTSGRNEQFF | TRBD2 | TRBJ2-1 | . | TRBV7-6
TGTGCCAGCAGCTTAGCCCCGGGGCCCCAGCATTTT | CASSLAPGPQHF | . | TRBJ1-5 | few | TRBV7-9
TGTGCCAGTAGTATAAGGGGGGTTTACAGGGCCCGAGAAAAACTGTTTTTT | CASSIRGVYRAREKLFF | . | TRBJ1-4 | . | TRBV19
TGTGCCAGCAGCTTCCACGCCCAACAGGGCGCCGGGGAGCTGTTTTTT | CASSFHAQQGAGELFF | . | TRBJ2-2 | . | TRBV7-3
TGTGCCAGCAGCTTAGATCAGAAGGGCCCTTGGAGCACAGATACGCAGTATTTT | CASSLDQKGPWSTDTQYF | . | TRBJ2-3 | . | TRBV11-3
TGTGCCACCAGCCTCCCCGGACCCTCCTACAATGAGCAGTTCTTC | CATSLPGPSYNEQFF | . | TRBJ2-1 | . | TRBV5-8
TGCGCCAGCAGCTTGACTAGCTTTCAAGAGACCCAGTACTTC | CASSLTSFQETQYF | . | TRBJ2-5 | . | TRBV5-1
TGTGCCAGCAGCGTAGCGAGCGGGAGTATGACAGATACGCAGTATTTT | CASSVASGSMTDTQYF | TRBD2 | TRBJ2-3 | . | TRBV9
TGTGCCAGCAGCTTGCTAGGGGTTGCCGGGGAGCTGTTTTTT | CASSLLGVAGELFF | . | TRBJ2-2 | . | TRBV5-4
TGTGCCAGCAGTGATCAGGGAGGCTCTGGCTACACCTTC | CASSDQGGSGYTF | . | TRBJ1-2 | . | TRBV6-4
TGTGCCAGTAGTACCCAGTCGGGGGGCACAGATACGCAGTATTTT | CASSTQSGGTDTQYF | . | TRBJ2-3 | once | TRBV19
TGTGCCAGCTCACCGCAGCGGGATTCAGATACGCAGTATTTT | CASSPQRDSDTQYF | TRBD2 | TRBJ2-3 | . | TRBV18
TGTGCCAGCAGTTTTTCCGCGGGAGCGTCAGATACGCAGTATTTT | CASSFSAGASDTQYF | TRBD2 | TRBJ2-3 | . | TRBV27
TGTGCCAGCAGCGACGCAGGGTTTGGCGAAAAACTGTTTTTT | CASSDAGFGEKLFF | . | TRBJ1-4 | few | TRBV5-6
TGCAGCGTAGGACAGGGGGGCGCCGCCTACGAGCAGTACTTC | CSVGQGGAAYEQYF | TRBD1 | TRBJ2-7 | . | TRBV29-1
TGTGCCAGCAGCGTTGTTAGGTCCGGGGAGCTGTTTTTT | CASSVVRSGELFF | . | TRBJ2-2 | . | TRBV9
TGTGCCATCAGCGTCAGGGGAAAGGCGGTTGAAGCTTTCTTT | CAISVRGKAVEAFF | . | TRBJ1-1 | . | TRBV10-3
TGTGCCATCAGTGAGTCGGGGGAAGTGAACACTGAAGCTTTCTTT | CAISESGEVNTEAFF | . | TRBJ1-1 | . | TRBV10-3
TGTGCCAGCAGCTTAGCCGGGGGTGAGCAGTACTTC | CASSLAGGEQYF | . | TRBJ2-7 | . | TRBV11-2
TGCAGCGTCGTCAGGGACTCTAACTATGGCTACACCTTC | CSVVRDSNYGYTF | . | TRBJ1-2 | . | TRBV29-1
TGTGCCAGCAGTTTAAGGGGAACCGGGGAGCTGTTTTTT | CASSLRGTGELFF | . | TRBJ2-2 | . | TRBV27
TGTGCCAGCTCTCAGACAGGGATATTTGGCTACACCTTC | CASSQTGIFGYTF | TRBD1 | TRBJ1-2 | . | TRBV6-5
TGTGCCAGCAGCGTAGGGCGTAGCGCCTACGAGCAGTACTTC | CASSVGRSAYEQYF | . | TRBJ2-7 | once | TRBV9
TGTGCCAGTAGTCAAGGGATCAGGACAGACCTCTCCTACGAGCAGTACTTC | CASSQGIRTDLSYEQYF | . | TRBJ2-7 | . | TRBV19
TGTGCCAGCAGCGGGGAAGGGACAGCTTTCTACGAGCAGTACTTC | CASSGEGTAFYEQYF | TRBD1 | TRBJ2-7 | . | TRBV5-8
TGCGCCAGCACCTTGGCCCCCCAGAGGGGGTCGAATAATGAGCAGTTCTTC | CASTLAPQRGSNNEQFF | . | TRBJ2-1 | . | TRBV5-1
TGTGCCAGCAGTTACTCGGAGGGGGCCTTCTCCTACGAGCAGTACTTC | CASSYSEGAFSYEQYF | . | TRBJ2-7 | . | TRBV6-5
TGTGCCAGCAGTTACTCTAGGGCGGGCGGCTACACCTTC | CASSYSRAGGYTF | . | TRBJ1-2 | . | TRBV6-5
TGTGCCACCAGCAGAGAAAAAGCGGGAGGGCCCGGGAATGAGCAGTTCTTC | CATSREKAGGPGNEQFF | TRBD2 | TRBJ2-1 | . | TRBV15
TGTGCCAGCAGCTTTGGGCCAACATTGAATGGCTACACCTTC | CASSFGPTLNGYTF | . | TRBJ1-2 | . | TRBV11-3
TGTGCCAGCAGTTCTAGCGGGAGTATGGGGGAGCTGTTTTTT | CASSSSGSMGELFF | TRBD2 | TRBJ2-2 | . | TRBV9
TGTGCCACCAGCAGATCAGGGGGAATTTCGTACGAGCAGTACTTC | CATSRSGGISYEQYF | TRBD1 | TRBJ2-7 | . | TRBV15
TGTGCCAGCAGCCTCGGGACTAGCGGGAGGGCCGTCTACGAGCAGTACTTC | CASSLGTSGRAVYEQYF | TRBD2 | TRBJ2-7 | once | TRBV4-2
TGTGCCAGCAGCGGACAGGGTAGCTACCGGCAGCAGTACTTC | CASSGQGSYRQQYF | TRBD1 | TRBJ2-7 | once | TRBV9
TGTGCCTGGAGTGGGTTTGGAGGGAGTTACGAAAAACTGTTTTTT | CAWSGFGGSYEKLFF | . | TRBJ1-4 | . | TRBV30
TGTGCCAGCGCGGGACAAGGGACAGCGAACACCGGGGAGCTGTTTTTT | CASAGQGTANTGELFF | . | TRBJ2-2 | . | TRBV11-3
TGTGCCAGCAGTTACGGCGGGAGAGTCTACGAGCAGTACTTC | CASSYGGRVYEQYF | TRBD2 | TRBJ2-7 | once | TRBV6-5